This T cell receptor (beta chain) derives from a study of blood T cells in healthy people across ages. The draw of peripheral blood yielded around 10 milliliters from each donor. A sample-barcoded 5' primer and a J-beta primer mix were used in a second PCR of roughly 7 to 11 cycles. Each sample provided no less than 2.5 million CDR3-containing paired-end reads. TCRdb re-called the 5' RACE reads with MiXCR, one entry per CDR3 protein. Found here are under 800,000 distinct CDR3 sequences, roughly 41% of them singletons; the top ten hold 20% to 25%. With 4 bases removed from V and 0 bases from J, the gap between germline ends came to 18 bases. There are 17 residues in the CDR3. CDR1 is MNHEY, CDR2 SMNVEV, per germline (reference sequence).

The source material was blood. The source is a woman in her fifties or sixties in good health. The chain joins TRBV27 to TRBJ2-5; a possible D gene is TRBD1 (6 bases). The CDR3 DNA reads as TGTGCCAGCAGTTCTCAATCGGACAGCGAGTACCAAGAGACCCAGTACTTC. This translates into CASSSQSDSEYQETQYF.